The entry below describes one T cell receptor beta chain. Its antigen is as yet unknown. The data derive from a study of vaccination and CD4 T cells after COVID-19. For the study at large: Every participant was given two doses of BNT162b2 or mRNA-1273 vaccine. In culture, cells were exposed to overlapping spike peptides from SARS-CoV-2, HCoV-NL63, HCoV-OC43 and HCoV-229E. General observations from the study: Convalescent patients showed a median around 90% of reactive clones that were seen only post-vaccination. Spike mono-reactive clones accounted for 304 of the 307 vaccine-specific clones found in convalescent patients.

The Oncomine TCR Beta short-read assay sequenced DNA from cultured CD4+ T cells. TCRdb reanalysed the PCR reads using MiXCR and keeps one entry per CDR3 protein. The sample has approximately 3,500 distinct CDR3 sequences, approximately 47% seen once; the top ten hold 47%. The treatment: approximately 9-day PBMC culture with coronavirus spike peptide pools or control peptides (ViraFEST assay). The sample was CD4+ T cells from blood, cultured in vitro. The source is a human donor who had recovered from COVID-19.

The CDR3 DNA is TGCGCCAGCAGTCGGGCCTTCTCCTACGAGCAGTACTTC. Its translation is CASSRAFSYEQYF. The J gene is TRBJ2-7, the V gene TRBV10-2; D remains ambiguous. The CDR3 sequence is 13 residues long. Germline-derived CDR1 and CDR2 are WSHSY and SAAADI. V was cut by 5 bases and J by 0 bases, with 8 bases left in between.